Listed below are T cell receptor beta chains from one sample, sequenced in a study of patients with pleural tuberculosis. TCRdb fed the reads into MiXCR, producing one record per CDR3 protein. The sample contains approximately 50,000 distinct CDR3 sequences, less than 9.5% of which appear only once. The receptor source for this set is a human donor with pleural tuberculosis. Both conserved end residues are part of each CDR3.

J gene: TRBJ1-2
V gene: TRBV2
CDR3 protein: CASSDENYGYTF

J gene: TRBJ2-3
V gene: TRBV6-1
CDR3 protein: CASWGRTSSDTQYF

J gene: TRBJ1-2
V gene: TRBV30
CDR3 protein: CAWSGRDSGRLGYTF

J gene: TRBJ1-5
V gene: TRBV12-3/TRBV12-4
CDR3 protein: CASKGQGAMSNQPQHF

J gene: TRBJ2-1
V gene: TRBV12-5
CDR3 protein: CASGLGLAESYNEQFF

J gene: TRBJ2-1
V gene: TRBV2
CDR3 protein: CARAGQSSSYNEQFF

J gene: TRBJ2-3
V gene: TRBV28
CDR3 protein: CASSRPGITDTQYF

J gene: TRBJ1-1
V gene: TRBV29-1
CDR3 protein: CSVGRDGPEAFF

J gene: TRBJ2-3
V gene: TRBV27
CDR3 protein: CASSFGGGTDTQYF

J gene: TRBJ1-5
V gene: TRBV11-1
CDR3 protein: CASSLGFNQPQHF

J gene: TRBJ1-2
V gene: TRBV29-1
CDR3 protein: CSVVVGSAYGYTF

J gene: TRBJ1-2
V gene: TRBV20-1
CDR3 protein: CSARDRYSIGGTNYGYTF

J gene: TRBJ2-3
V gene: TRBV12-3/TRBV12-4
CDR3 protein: CASSLAPSGITDTQYF

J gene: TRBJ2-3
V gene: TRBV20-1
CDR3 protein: CSAPHFAGGEDTQYF

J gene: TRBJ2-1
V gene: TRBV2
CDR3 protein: CASSDIYIEQFF

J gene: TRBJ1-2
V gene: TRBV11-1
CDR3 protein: CASSSDHYGYTF

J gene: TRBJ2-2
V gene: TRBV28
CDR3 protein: CASSLSRANRGELFF

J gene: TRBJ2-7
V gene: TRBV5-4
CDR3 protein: CASSLDGRSYEQYF

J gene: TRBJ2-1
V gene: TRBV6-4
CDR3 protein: CASSDGGLAGVRNEQFF

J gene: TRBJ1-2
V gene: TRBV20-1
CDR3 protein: CSASGGWVNGYTF

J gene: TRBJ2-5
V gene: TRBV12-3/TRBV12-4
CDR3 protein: CASSLTERPLQETQYF

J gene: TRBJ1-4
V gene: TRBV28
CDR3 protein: CASSTSGTGLAKLFF

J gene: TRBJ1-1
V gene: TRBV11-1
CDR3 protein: CASSFPGLTPNTEAFF

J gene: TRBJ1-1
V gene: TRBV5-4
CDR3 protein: CASSLVGTLNTEAFF

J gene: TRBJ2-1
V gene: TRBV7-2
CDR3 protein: CASSLGLVEVF

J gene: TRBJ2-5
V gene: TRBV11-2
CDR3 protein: CASSSQLVQETQYF

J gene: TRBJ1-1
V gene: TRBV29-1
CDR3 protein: CSAEVGAASGAFF

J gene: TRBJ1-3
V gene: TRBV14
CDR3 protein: CASRFAAGNTIYF

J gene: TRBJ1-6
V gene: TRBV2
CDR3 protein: CASRRDRINSPLHF

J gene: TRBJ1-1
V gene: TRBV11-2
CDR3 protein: CASTVDRMYTEAFF

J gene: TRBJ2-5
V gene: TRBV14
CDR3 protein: CASSQDLSETQYF

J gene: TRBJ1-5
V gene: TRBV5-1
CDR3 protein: CASSEGPGQPQHF

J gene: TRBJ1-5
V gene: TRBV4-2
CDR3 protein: CASSQEDRVNQPQHF

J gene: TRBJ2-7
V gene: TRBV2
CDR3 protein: CASSEGLLEPTYEQYF

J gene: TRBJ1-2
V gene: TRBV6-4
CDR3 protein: CASSDNDRDQSYGYTF

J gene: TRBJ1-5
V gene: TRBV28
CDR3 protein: CAISKLSSNQPQHF

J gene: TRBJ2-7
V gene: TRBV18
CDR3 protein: CASSALAGGYEQYF

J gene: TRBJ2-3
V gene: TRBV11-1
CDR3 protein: CASSFGGSGANTQYF

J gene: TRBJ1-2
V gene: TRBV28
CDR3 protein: CASSNPRGPYGYTF

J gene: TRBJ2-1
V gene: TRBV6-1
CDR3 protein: CASSRIQGTNEQFF

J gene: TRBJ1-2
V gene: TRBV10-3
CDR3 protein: CATLGPDRSNYGYTF

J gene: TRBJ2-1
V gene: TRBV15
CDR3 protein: CATSERIWDEQFF

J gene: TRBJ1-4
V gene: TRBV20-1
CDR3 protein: CSARTGNEKLFF

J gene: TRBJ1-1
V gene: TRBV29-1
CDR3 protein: CSAHRVGGAEAFF

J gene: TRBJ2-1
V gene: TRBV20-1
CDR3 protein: CSASTAANQFF

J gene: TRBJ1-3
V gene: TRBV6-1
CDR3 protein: CASLLNGRSTIYF

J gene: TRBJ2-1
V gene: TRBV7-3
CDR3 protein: CASSLRSGSSYNEQFF

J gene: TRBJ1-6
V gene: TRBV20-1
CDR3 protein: CSASRQGINSPLHF

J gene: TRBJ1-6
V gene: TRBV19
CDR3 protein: CASRAPLPTGNNSPLHF

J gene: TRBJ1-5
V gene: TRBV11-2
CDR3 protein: CASSPKATSGQPQHF

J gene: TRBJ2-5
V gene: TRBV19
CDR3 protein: CASSIGYQETQYF

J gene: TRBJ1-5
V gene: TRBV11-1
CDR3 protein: CASSDELYQPQHF

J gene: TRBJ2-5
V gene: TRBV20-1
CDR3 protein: CSASGSFGTQYF

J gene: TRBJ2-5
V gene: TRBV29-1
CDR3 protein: CSVEMYQETQYF